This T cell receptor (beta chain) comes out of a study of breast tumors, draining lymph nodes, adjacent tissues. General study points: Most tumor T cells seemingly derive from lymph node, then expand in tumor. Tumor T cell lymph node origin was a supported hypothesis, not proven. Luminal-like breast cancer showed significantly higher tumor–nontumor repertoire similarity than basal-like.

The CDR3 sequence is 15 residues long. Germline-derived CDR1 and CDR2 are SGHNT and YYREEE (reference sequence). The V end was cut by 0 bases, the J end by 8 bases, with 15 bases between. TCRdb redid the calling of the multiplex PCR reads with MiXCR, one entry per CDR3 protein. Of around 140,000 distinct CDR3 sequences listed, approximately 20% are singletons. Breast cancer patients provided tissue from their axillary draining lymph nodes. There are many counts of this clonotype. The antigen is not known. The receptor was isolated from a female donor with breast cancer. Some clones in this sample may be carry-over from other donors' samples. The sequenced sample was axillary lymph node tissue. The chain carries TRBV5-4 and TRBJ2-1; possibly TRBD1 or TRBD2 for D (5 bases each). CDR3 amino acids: CASSLDTGPTYEQFF. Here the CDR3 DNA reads TGTGCCAGCAGCTTGGATACGGGGCCTACATATGAGCAGTTCTTC.